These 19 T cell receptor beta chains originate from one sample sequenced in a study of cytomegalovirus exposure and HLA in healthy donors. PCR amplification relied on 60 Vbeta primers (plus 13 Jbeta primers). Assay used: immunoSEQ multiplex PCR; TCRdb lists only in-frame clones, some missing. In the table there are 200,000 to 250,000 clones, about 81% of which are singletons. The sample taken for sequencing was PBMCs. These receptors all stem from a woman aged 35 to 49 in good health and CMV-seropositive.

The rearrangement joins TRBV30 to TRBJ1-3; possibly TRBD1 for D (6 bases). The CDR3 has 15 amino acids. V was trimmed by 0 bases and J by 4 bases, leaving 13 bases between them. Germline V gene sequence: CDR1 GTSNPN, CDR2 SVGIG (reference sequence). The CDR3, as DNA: TGTGCCTGGAGTGTACCCCGGCAGGGGGGAAACACCATATATTTT. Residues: CAWSVPRQGGNTIYF.

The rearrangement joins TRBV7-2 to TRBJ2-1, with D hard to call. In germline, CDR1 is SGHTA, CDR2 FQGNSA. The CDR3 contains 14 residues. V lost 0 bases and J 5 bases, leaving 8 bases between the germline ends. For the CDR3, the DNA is TGTGCCAGCAGCTTAGCCCCATCCCACAATGAGCAGTTCTTC. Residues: CASSLAPSHNEQFF.

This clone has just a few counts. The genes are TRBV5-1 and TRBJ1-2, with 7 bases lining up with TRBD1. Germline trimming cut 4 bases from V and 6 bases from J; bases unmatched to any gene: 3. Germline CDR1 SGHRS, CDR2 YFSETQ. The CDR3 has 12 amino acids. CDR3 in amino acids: CASSPTGDGYTF. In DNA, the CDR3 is TGCGCCAGCAGCCCCACAGGGGATGGCTACACCTTC.

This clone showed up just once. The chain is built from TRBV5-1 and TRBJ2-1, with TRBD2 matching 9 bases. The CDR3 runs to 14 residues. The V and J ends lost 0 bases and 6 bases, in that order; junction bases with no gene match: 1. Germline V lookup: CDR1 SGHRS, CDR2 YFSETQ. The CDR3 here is CASSLASGTNEQFF. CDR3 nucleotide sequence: TGCGCCAGCAGCTTGGCTAGCGGGACCAATGAGCAGTTCTTC.

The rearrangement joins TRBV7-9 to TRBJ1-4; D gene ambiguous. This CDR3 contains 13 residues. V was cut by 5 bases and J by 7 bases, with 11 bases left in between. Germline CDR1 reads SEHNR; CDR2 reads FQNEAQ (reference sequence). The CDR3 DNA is TGTGCCAGCAGCCCTCACAGTGTTGAAAAACTGTTTTTT. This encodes CASSPHSVEKLFF.

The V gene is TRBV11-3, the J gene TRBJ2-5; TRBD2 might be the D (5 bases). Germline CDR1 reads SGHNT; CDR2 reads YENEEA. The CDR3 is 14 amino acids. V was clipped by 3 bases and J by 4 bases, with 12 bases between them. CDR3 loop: CASSFVRGRETQYF. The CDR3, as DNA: TGTGCCAGCAGCTTTGTGCGAGGGAGAGAGACCCAGTACTTC.

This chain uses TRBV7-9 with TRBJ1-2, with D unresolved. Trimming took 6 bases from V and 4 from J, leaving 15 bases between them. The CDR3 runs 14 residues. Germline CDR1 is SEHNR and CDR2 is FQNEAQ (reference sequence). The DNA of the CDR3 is TGTGCCAGCAGTTTGACCGGGATTTTCTATGGCTACACCTTC. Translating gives CASSLTGIFYGYTF.

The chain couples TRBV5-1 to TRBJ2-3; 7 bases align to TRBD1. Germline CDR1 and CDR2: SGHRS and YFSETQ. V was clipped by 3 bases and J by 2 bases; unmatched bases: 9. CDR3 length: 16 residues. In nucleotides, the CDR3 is TGCGCCAGCAGCTCGTTCGGGACAGCCAACACAGATACGCAGTATTTT. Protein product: CASSSFGTANTDTQYF.

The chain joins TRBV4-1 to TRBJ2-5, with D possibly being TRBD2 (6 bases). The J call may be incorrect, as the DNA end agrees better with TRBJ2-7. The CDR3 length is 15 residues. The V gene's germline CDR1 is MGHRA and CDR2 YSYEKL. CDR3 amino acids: CASSQAEGSGLEQYF. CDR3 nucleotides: TGCGCCAGCAGCCAAGCGGAGGGGTCCGGACTCGAGCAGTACTTC.

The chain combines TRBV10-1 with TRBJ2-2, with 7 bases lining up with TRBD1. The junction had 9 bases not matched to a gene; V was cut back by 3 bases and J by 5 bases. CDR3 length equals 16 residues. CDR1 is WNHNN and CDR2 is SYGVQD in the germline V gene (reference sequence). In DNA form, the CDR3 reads TGCGCCAGCAGTGATAGGGGGCTAGCAGGGACCGGGGAGCTGTTTTTT. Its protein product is CASSDRGLAGTGELFF.

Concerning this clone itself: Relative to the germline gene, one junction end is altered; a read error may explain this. The CDR3 region is CASSPEQGRMNTEALF. For the CDR3, the DNA is TGTGCCAGCAGCCCAGAACAGGGGCGAATGAACACTGAAGCTCTCTTT. V gene TRBV7-6 combines with J gene TRBJ1-1; 7 positions match TRBD1. Germline V gene lookup returns CDR1 SGHVS and CDR2 FNYEAQ. The CDR3 length is 16 residues.

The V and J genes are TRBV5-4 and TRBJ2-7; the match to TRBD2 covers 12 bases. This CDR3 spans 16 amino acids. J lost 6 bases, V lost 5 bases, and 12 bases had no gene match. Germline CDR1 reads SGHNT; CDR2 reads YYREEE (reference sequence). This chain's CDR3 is CASRLRLAGEQGEQYF. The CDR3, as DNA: TGTGCCAGCAGATTAAGACTAGCGGGAGAACAGGGCGAGCAGTACTTC.

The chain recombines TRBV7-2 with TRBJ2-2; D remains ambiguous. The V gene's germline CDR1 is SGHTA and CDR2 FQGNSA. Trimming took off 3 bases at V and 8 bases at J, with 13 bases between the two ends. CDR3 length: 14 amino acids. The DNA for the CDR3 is TGTGCCAGCAGCTTGAGCGCGAGCGCGGGGGAGCTGTTTTTT. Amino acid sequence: CASSLSASAGELFF.

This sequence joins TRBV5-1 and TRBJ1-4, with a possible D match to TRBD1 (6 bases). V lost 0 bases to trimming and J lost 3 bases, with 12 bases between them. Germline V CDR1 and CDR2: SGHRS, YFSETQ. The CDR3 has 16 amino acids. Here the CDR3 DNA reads TGCGCCAGCAGCTTGGGCCTCAGGGGTGCTAATGAAAAACTGTTTTTT. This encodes CASSLGLRGANEKLFF.

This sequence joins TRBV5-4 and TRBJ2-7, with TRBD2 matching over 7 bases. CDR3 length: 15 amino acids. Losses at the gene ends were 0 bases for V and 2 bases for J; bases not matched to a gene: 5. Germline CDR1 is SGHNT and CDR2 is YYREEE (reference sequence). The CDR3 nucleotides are TGTGCCAGCAGCTTGGGGCTAGCGGAAGCCTACGAGCAGTACTTC. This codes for CASSLGLAEAYEQYF.

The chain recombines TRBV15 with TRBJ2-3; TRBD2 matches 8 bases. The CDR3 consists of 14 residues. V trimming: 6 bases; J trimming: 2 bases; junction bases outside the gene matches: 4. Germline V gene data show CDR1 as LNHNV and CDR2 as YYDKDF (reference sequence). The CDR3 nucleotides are TGTGCCACCAGAGAAGCGGGAGTCACAGATACGCAGTATTTT. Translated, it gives CATREAGVTDTQYF.

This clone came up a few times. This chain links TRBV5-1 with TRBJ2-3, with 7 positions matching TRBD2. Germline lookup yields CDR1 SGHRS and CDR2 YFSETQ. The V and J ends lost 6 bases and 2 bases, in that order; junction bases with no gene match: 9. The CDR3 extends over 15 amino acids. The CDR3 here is CASTSSGGNTDTQYF. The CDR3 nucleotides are TGCGCCAGCACCTCGTCCGGGGGGAACACAGATACGCAGTATTTT.

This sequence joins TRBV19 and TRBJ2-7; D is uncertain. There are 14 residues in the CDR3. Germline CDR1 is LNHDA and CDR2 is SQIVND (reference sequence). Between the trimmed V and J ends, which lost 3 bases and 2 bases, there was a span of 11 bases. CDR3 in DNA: TGTGCCAGTAGTATCTCCCCAGGAACCTACGAGCAGTACTTC. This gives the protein CASSISPGTYEQYF.

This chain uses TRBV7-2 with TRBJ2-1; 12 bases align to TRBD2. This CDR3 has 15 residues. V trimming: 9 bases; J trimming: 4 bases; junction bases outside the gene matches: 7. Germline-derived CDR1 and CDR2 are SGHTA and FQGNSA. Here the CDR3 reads CASRGLAGPYNEQFF. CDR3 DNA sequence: TGTGCCAGTCGAGGACTAGCGGGACCATACAATGAGCAGTTCTTC.